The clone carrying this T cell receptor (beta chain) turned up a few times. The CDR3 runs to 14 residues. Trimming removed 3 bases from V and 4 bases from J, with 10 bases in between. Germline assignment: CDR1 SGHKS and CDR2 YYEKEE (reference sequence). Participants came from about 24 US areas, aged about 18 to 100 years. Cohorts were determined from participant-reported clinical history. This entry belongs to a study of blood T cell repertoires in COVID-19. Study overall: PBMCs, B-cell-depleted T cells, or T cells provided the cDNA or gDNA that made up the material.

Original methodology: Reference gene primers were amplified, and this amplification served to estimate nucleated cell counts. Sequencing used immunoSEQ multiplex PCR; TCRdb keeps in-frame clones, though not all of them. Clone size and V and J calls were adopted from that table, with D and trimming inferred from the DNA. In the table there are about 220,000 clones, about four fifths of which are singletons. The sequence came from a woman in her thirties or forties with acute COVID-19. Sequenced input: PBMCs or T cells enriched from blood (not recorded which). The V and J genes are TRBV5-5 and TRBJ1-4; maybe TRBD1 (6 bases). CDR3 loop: CASSSGQLNEKLFF. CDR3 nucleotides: TGTGCCAGCAGCTCTGGACAGCTTAATGAAAAACTGTTTTTT.